This TCR beta chain was identified during a study of a mutant IDH1 vaccine in newly diagnosed glioma. Overall study context: Vaccines began 4-6 weeks after radiotherapy alone, or with temozolomide cycles. Visits designated V12 and V13 were conducted at weeks 35 and 47, respectively.

Generated by immunoSEQ multiplex PCR, the TCRdb table keeps only in-frame clones and is missing some. The sample records some 70,000 clones, roughly 84% being singletons. In the case of this clone: Its antigen remains unidentified.

The time point denotes: week 35, safety follow-up. Vaccination comprised doses that each held 300 ug of mutant IDH1 20-mer peptide, plus topical imiquimod. The sequenced sample was PBMCs, obtained from a glioma patient whose treatment included an IDH1 peptide vaccine. The receptor was isolated from a young man with glioma.

The CDR3 spells CASSLLQGPTEAFF. CDR3 DNA sequence: TGTGCCAGCAGTTTACTACAGGGACCCACTGAAGCTTTCTTT. This chain uses TRBV28 with TRBJ1-1; D is perhaps TRBD1 (6 bases). V shed 2 bases and J shed 4 bases, with 11 bases lying between them. In germline, CDR1 is MDHEN, CDR2 SYDVKM. The CDR3 loop spans 14 amino acids.